The 30 T cell receptor beta chains reported below all come from one sample, sequenced in a study of blood T cells in healthy people across ages. It was with a sample-barcoded 5' primer and a J-beta primer mix that a second PCR of roughly 7 to 12 cycles was run. Via MiXCR, TCRdb re-called the 5' RACE reads, giving one row per CDR3 protein. The profile shows 600,000 to 850,000 distinct CDR3 sequences, more than 20% of them singletons. This same sample was also taken into another study, of T cells of mothers and their children.

Sequencing was done on a sample of blood. All receptors come from a boy between 10 and 17 years old in good health.

The chain carries TRBV6-1 and TRBJ2-5; TRBD1 or TRBD2 may be the D gene (5 bases each). The J call may be faulty, since TRBJ2-7 better matches the DNA end. The length of the CDR3 is 15 residues. Germline lookup yields CDR1 MNHNS and CDR2 SASEGT. The CDR3 nucleotides are TGTGCCAGCAGTGAGAGACGTGTGGGACGCTACGAGCAGTACTTC. This codes for CASSERRVGRYEQYF.

The CDR3 reads CASSSLHNEQYF. The CDR3 DNA follows: TGTGCCAGCAGCAGTCTACACAACGAGCAGTACTTC. The chain is built from TRBV6-5 and TRBJ2-5; D not resolved. The tail of the sequence fits TRBJ2-7 better, so the J call may be wrong. Per germline, CDR1 MNHEY and CDR2 SVGAGI. The CDR3 extends over 12 amino acids.

This clonotype occurred a few times. The V gene is TRBV5-1, the J gene TRBJ1-5, with TRBD1 identical over 7 bases. Germline CDR1 SGHRS, CDR2 YFSETQ. This CDR3 has 15 residues. Trimming removed 4 bases from V and 0 bases from J; junction bases left unmatched: 4. The DNA for the CDR3 is TGCGCCAGCAGCCCGGGACAGACTAGCAATCAGCCCCAGCATTTT. Translating gives CASSPGQTSNQPQHF.

In this sample, this clonotype turned up a few times. This sequence joins TRBV2 and TRBJ2-5; maybe TRBD2 (7 bases). The CDR3 length is 16 residues. The germline gives CDR1 SNHLY, CDR2 FYNNEI. With 2 bases removed from V and 6 bases from J, the gap between germline ends came to 19 bases. The CDR3: CASSEPRSVGGQTQYF. The CDR3 nucleotides are TGTGCCAGCAGTGAACCTAGGTCGGTCGGGGGGCAGACCCAGTACTTC.

The table lists this clonotype with a few counts. This could be a read error, since a much larger clone is one nucleotide away. This sequence joins TRBV7-9 and TRBJ2-1; TRBD2 aligns across 10 bases. CDR3 length: 15 residues. V gave up 3 bases and J gave up 5 bases; unmatched junction bases: 4. Germline CDR1 is SEHNR and CDR2 is FQNEAQ (reference sequence). This CDR3 is CASSLGLARNNEQFF. The CDR3 region has the DNA TGTGCCAGCAGCTTGGGACTAGCGAGAAACAATGAGCAGTTCTTC.

The chain uses TRBV28 and TRBJ1-2; TRBD1 matches at 8 bases. Germline loops: CDR1 MDHEN, CDR2 SYDVKM. V was clipped by 2 bases and J by 6 bases; unmatched bases: 8. The CDR3 covers 15 residues. The CDR3 loop is CASSLAGQGRNGYTF. DNA of the CDR3: TGTGCCAGCAGTTTAGCCGGACAGGGTCGGAATGGCTACACCTTC.

The chain joins TRBV15 to TRBJ1-5, with 8 bases that match TRBD1. Germline CDR1 is LNHNV and CDR2 is YYDKDF (reference sequence). V dropped 8 bases and J dropped 2; count of bases not matched to a gene: 2. This CDR3 is built from 13 residues. CDR3 nucleotide sequence: TGTGCCACCGCGGGACAGGGCAATCAGCCCCAGCATTTT. Translating gives CATAGQGNQPQHF.

This clonotype has a handful of counts. The junction differs from germline at one of its ends, possibly a read error. The V gene is TRBV7-9, the J gene TRBJ1-2; D perhaps matches TRBD1 (5 bases). The CDR3 is made up of 15 amino acids. CDR1 and CDR2 from the germline V gene are SEHNR and FQNEAQ (reference sequence). CDR3 sequence reads: CASTTGRGKVDGYTF. CDR3 bases: TGCGCCAGCACTACAGGACGGGGAAAGGTGGATGGCTACACCTTC.

V gene TRBV6-1 combines with J gene TRBJ2-5; TRBD2 aligns across 10 bases. This CDR3 comprises 14 residues. CDR1 is MNHNS and CDR2 is SASEGT in the germline V gene. V shed 8 bases and J 6 bases; nucleotides not matched to a gene: 9. CDR3 amino acids: CASEASGSLKTQYF. CDR3 nucleotides: TGTGCCAGCGAGGCTAGCGGGAGTTTAAAGACCCAGTACTTC.

This clonotype has only a few counts. The chain couples TRBV29-1 to TRBJ1-4; D is ambiguous. This CDR3 region has 12 residues. The V end was cut by 4 bases, the J end by 11 bases, with 14 bases between. The germline V gene has CDR1 SQVTM and CDR2 ANQGSEA. The CDR3 here is CSVGNEGRKLFF. The CDR3 DNA follows: TGCAGCGTTGGAAATGAGGGTCGGAAACTGTTTTTT.

This clonotype was counted between two and nine times. The chain links TRBV7-8 to TRBJ2-5; no clear D. CDR1 is SGHVS, CDR2 FQNEAQ, per germline. The V and J ends lost 7 bases and 2 bases respectively, with 20 bases between them. This CDR3 has 16 amino acids. CDR3 nucleotide sequence: TGTGCCAGCACCCCCGTGGTACCCCAAAATCAAGAGACCCAGTACTTC. This gives the protein CASTPVVPQNQETQYF. The full variable domain, in which reference TRBV7-8 and TRBJ2-5 provide the parts outside the CDR3, is GAGVSQSPRYKVAKRGQDVALRCDPISGHVSLFWYQQALGQGPEFLTYFQNEAQLDKSGLPSDRFFAERPEGSVSTLKIQRTQQEDSAVYLCASTPVVPQNQETQYFGPGTRLLVL.

This clonotype was seen a few times. The chain combines TRBV7-8 with TRBJ2-7; D is uncertain. This CDR3 comprises 15 residues. CDR1 is SGHVS, CDR2 FQNEAQ, per germline. The germline V and J ends were trimmed by 2 bases and 3 bases, with 14 bases remaining between them. CDR3 bases: TGTGCCAGCAGCTTATTTCTAGGTCTGGGCTACGAGCAGTACTTC. This translates into CASSLFLGLGYEQYF.

This clonotype has a handful of counts. CDR3 sequence: CASSRLTGKNIQYF. In DNA, the CDR3 is TGTGCCAGCAGCCGACTAACGGGCAAAAACATTCAGTACTTC. The V and J genes are TRBV4-2 and TRBJ2-4, with D perhaps matching TRBD2 (5 bases). The ends were cut back, 4 bases at V and 3 bases at J, with 10 bases in the middle. Per germline, CDR1 LGHNA and CDR2 YNFKEQ. The CDR3 totals 14 residues.

The chain is built from TRBV29-1 and TRBJ2-5, with TRBD1 identical over 10 bases. The end of the DNA is better explained by TRBJ2-7, so the J call may be wrong. This CDR3 is built from 14 residues. CDR1 is SQVTM and CDR2 is ANQGSEA in the germline V gene. The CDR3 coding sequence is TGCAGCGTTGAAAGGACAGGGGGGGCCTACGAGCAGTACTTC. Protein: CSVERTGGAYEQYF.

The gene calls are TRBV7-3 and TRBJ2-3; tentative D call: TRBD2 (6 bases). The V end lost 3 bases, the J end lost 3 bases, and 13 bases lay between the germline ends. The CDR3 has 15 amino acids. The V gene's germline CDR1 is SGHTA and CDR2 FQGTGA. CDR3 amino acids: CASSFGGIGTDTQYF. The CDR3 DNA follows: TGTGCCAGCAGCTTTGGCGGGATTGGTACAGATACGCAGTATTTT.

This clonotype has a handful of counts. The gene calls are TRBV28 and TRBJ2-5; tentatively, D is TRBD1 (6 bases). The CDR3 runs to 14 residues. V was shortened by 5 bases and J by 4 bases, with 14 bases between the two germline ends. The germline V gene encodes CDR1 MDHEN and CDR2 SYDVKM. CDR3 sequence reads: CASSGNPRGETQYF. The CDR3 DNA reads as TGTGCCAGCAGTGGAAATCCCAGGGGAGAGACCCAGTACTTC. The complete variable domain, with remaining parts taken from reference TRBV28 and TRBJ2-5, reads DVKVTQSSRYLVKRTGEKVFLECVQDMDHENMFWYRQDPGLGLRLIYFSYDVKMKEKGDIPEGYSVSREKKERFSLILESASTNQTSMYLCASSGNPRGETQYFGPGTRLLVL.

CDR3 in DNA: TGCAGCGTCGCCCCCCAGGCGATAGAAGCTTTCTTT. It specifies CSVAPQAIEAFF. The rearrangement links TRBV29-1 to TRBJ1-1; D remains unclear. Per germline, CDR1 SQVTM and CDR2 ANQGSEA. This CDR3 is 12 amino acids long. V lost 6 bases, J lost 8 bases, and 16 bases lay in between. Based on the CDR3 plus reference TRBV29-1 and TRBJ1-1, the full variable domain is SAVISQKPSRDICQRGTSLTIQCQVDSQVTMMFWYRQQPGQSLTLIATANQGSEATYESGFVIDKFPISRPNLTFSTLTVSNMSPEDSSIYLCSVAPQAIEAFFGQGTRLTVV.

This clonotype showed up just a few times. The chain is built from TRBV2 and TRBJ2-3; D assignment may be TRBD1 or TRBD2 (5 bases each). The CDR3 spans 18 residues. The germline CDR1 and CDR2 sequences are SNHLY and FYNNEI. With 0 bases removed from V and 5 bases from J, the gap between germline ends came to 21 bases. CDR3 amino acids: CASSEAMGAREAVDTQYF. The CDR3 region has the DNA TGTGCCAGCAGTGAAGCCATGGGAGCCAGGGAAGCTGTAGATACGCAGTATTTT.

This clonotype was counted a few times. The J gene is TRBJ2-1, the V gene TRBV28; D possibly uses TRBD1 or TRBD2 (5 bases each). This CDR3 contains 14 residues. CDR1 MDHEN and CDR2 SYDVKM come from the germline V gene. V dropped 5 bases and J dropped 5 bases, with 13 bases sitting between them. CDR3 loop: CASSVPGPNNEQFF. The CDR3 DNA sequence: TGTGCCAGCAGTGTCCCGGGACCTAACAATGAGCAGTTCTTC. The full variable domain, with the rest looked up from reference TRBV28 and TRBJ2-1, is DVKVTQSSRYLVKRTGEKVFLECVQDMDHENMFWYRQDPGLGLRLIYFSYDVKMKEKGDIPEGYSVSREKKERFSLILESASTNQTSMYLCASSVPGPNNEQFFGPGTRLTVL.

V usage is TRBV7-9 and J usage is TRBJ2-1; D might be TRBD2 (6 bases). The CDR3 totals 12 residues. Germline loops: CDR1 SEHNR, CDR2 FQNEAQ (reference sequence). V gave up 4 bases and J gave up 8 bases, with 9 bases separating them. The CDR3 region is CASSSSSDEQFF. The CDR3 region has the DNA TGTGCCAGCAGCTCTTCTAGCGATGAGCAGTTCTTC.

This clonotype was seen more than once but under ten times. CDR3 protein: CSARDQLAGLYNEQFF. CDR3 DNA sequence: TGCAGTGCTAGAGATCAGCTAGCGGGTCTTTACAATGAGCAGTTCTTC. The chain employs TRBV20-1 and TRBJ2-1, with 8 bases fitting TRBD2. CDR1 and CDR2 (germline): DFQATT, SNEGSKA (reference sequence). V shed 0 bases and J 4 bases; nucleotides not matched to a gene: 8. The CDR3 covers 16 residues.

This clonotype was seen repeatedly, ten times or more. In nucleotides, the CDR3 is TGCGCCAGCAGGGCCTCTGGGGCCAACGTCCTGACTTTC. Its protein product is CASRASGANVLTF. The gene calls are TRBV5-1 and TRBJ2-6; unclear D gene. The CDR3 has 13 residues. Germline CDR1 and CDR2: SGHRS and YFSETQ. Between the trimmed V and J ends, which lost 5 bases and 0 bases, there was a span of 3 bases.

This CDR3 reads CTSNQGYEQYF. The CDR3 DNA reads as TGTACCAGCAACCAGGGCTACGAGCAGTACTTC. The V gene is TRBV7-2, the J gene TRBJ2-5; D perhaps matches TRBD1 (5 bases). The last part of the DNA fits TRBJ2-7 better; the J call may be wrong. CDR1 and CDR2 from the germline V gene are SGHTA and FQGNSA. The CDR3 totals 11 residues.

Points on this clonotype: The CDR3 carries no conserved terminal phenylalanine or tryptophan, so it likely arises from a read error. This chain uses TRBV12-3 or TRBV12-4 with TRBJ2-4, with TRBD2 matching 8 bases. With 5 bases clipped from V and 7 bases from J, the junction kept 7 bases outside the gene matches. The CDR3 consists of 14 residues. The CDR3 sequence: CASSPGRANNIQYL. The CDR3 bases are TGTGCCAGCAGTCCCGGGAGGGCGAATAACATTCAGTACCTC.

This clonotype was picked up a small number of times. This chain uses TRBV15 with TRBJ2-7; D is uncertain. V was trimmed by 3 bases and J by 4 bases, leaving 13 bases between them. This CDR3 has 14 residues. The germline V gene encodes CDR1 LNHNV and CDR2 YYDKDF (reference sequence). The DNA of the CDR3 is TGTGCCACCAGCAGGGATCAGACCGAGTACGAGCAGTACTTC. This codes for CATSRDQTEYEQYF.

This clonotype was counted a few times. The chain uses TRBV7-2 and TRBJ2-1; a weak D match, TRBD1 (5 bases). Germline CDR1 SGHTA, CDR2 FQGNSA. The CDR3 is made up of 16 amino acids. The V gene lost 5 bases and the J gene lost 8 bases, with 22 bases spanning the gap. CDR3 sequence (DNA): TGTGCCAGCAGCAGAGCCCTGACGGACACGGGCTATGAGCAGTTCTTC. It codes for CASSRALTDTGYEQFF.

J is TRBJ2-5 and V is TRBV28; D not certain. The CDR3 is 14 amino acids. The V end was cut by 3 bases, the J end by 7 bases, with 15 bases between. The germline V gene encodes CDR1 MDHEN and CDR2 SYDVKM. The chain's CDR3 is CASSLGGPITTQYF. The CDR3 DNA sequence: TGTGCCAGCAGTTTGGGCGGCCCCATAACGACCCAGTACTTC.

This clonotype was detected only a few times. V gene TRBV6-1 combines with J gene TRBJ2-4; D uncertain. Germline lookup yields CDR1 MNHNS and CDR2 SASEGT. V lost 0 bases to trimming and J lost 7 bases, with 10 bases between them. This CDR3 has 14 amino acids. The CDR3 loop reads CASSEAPGMNIQYF. The CDR3, as DNA: TGTGCCAGCAGTGAAGCGCCGGGTATGAACATTCAGTACTTC.

The V and J genes are TRBV28 and TRBJ2-1, with a tentative D call TRBD2 (6 bases). V lost 3 bases and J lost 3, with 15 bases in between. CDR3 length equals 16 residues. Germline assignment: CDR1 MDHEN and CDR2 SYDVKM. The chain's CDR3 is CASSFHPERVYNEQFF. The CDR3 DNA is TGTGCCAGCAGTTTCCACCCAGAGCGGGTCTACAATGAGCAGTTCTTC.

Turning to this clonotype: The germline gene is not matched at one end of the junction; a read error may be the cause. The V call is TRBV28, the J call TRBJ2-1; no clear D. Per the germline V gene, CDR1 is MDHEN and CDR2 is SYDVKM. CDR3 size: 14 residues. CDR3 DNA: TGTGCCAACAGTTTATCCCCTGGGTACAATGAGCAGTTCTTC. It codes for CANSLSPGYNEQFF.